This record concerns one T cell receptor beta chain sequence. Participant-given clinical history determined each cohort assignment. In Cohort 3, a recovered donor had either two negative PCRs, clearance, or symptom resolution. This sample is drawn from a study of blood T cell repertoires in COVID-19. Study background: Nucleic acid was either cDNA or gDNA, and it came from T cells, B-cell-depleted T cells, or PBMCs.

Authors' analysis steps: The assay estimated nucleated cells by amplifying reference gene primers. Profiling relied on immunoSEQ multiplex PCR, and the TCRdb table lists in-frame clones only, not all of them. The DNA gave D and trimming, while V, J and clone size come from that table. Counted here are 200,000 to 250,000 clones, more than 80% occurring once; the ten biggest clones make up under 2%. CDR3 length: 16 amino acids. V lost 6 bases, J lost 2 bases, and 11 bases stayed unmatched. Germline assignment: CDR1 SGHTA and CDR2 FQGNSA. The source is a man aged 60 to 69 who had recovered from COVID-19. Input material: PBMCs or T cells enriched from blood (not recorded which). The chain couples TRBV7-2 to TRBJ2-7; TRBD2 agrees at 9 bases. Written as DNA, the CDR3 is TGTGCCAGCAGTTCTCAAGCGGGGGGACCTACCTACGAGCAGTACTTC. As protein: CASSSQAGGPTYEQYF.